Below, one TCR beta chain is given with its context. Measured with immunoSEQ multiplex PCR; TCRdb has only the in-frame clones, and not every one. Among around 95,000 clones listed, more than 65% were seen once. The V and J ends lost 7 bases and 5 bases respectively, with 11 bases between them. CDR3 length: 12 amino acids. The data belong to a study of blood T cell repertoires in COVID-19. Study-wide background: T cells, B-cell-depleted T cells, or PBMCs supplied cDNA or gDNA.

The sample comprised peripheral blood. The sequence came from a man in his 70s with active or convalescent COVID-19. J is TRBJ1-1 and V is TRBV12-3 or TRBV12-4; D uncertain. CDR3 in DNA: TGTGCCAGCATCGAGGACTTAACTGAAGCTTTCTTT. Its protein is CASIEDLTEAFF.